What follows is one TCR beta chain and its context. The authors split each subset's genomic DNA evenly across several immunoSEQ plates. Per the original methods: Owing to the provision of junction-only sequences devoid of quality scores by immunoSEQ, filtering differed. Sequencing used immunoSEQ multiplex PCR; TCRdb keeps in-frame clones, though not all of them. The DNA gave D and trimming, while V, J and clone size come from that table. Here the sample spans some 2.1 million clones, roughly 96% being singletons. These data are taken from a study of shared clonotypes between healthy human individuals. Per germline, CDR1 SGHDN and CDR2 FVKESK. V dropped 6 bases and J dropped 6 bases, with 18 bases sitting between them. This CDR3 spans 14 amino acids.

The source material was naive CD4+ T cells sorted from blood. Subset specified: CD45RA+ positively selected. The genes are TRBV14 and TRBJ2-7; D may correspond to TRBD1 or TRBD2 (5 bases each). The sequence derives from a man younger than 35 in good health. CDR3 residues: CASRASYRDPEQYF. In DNA, the CDR3 is TGTGCCAGCAGAGCCTCATACCGGGACCCCGAGCAGTACTTC. Looking up the rest from reference TRBV14 and TRBJ2-7 gives the full variable domain: EAGVTQFPSHSVIEKGQTVTLRCDPISGHDNLYWYRRVMGKEIKFLLHFVKESKQDESGMPNNRFLAERTGGTYSTLKVQPAELEDSGVYFCASRASYRDPEQYFGPGTRLTVT.